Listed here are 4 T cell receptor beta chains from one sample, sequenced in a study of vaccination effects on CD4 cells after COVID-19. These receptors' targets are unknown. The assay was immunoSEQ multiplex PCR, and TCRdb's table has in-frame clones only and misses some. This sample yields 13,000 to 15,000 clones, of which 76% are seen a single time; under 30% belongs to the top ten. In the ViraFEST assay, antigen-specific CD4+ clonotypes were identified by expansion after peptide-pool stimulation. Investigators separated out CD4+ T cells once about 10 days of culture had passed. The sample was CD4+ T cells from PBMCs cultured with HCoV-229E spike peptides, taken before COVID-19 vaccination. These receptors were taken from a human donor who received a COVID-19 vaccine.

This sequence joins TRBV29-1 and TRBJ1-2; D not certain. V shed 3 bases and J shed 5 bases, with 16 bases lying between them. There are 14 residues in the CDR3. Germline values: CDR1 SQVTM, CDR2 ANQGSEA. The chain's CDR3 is CSVDEFRGGYGYTF. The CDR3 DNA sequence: TGCAGCGTTGATGAATTCCGGGGAGGTTATGGCTACACCTTC.

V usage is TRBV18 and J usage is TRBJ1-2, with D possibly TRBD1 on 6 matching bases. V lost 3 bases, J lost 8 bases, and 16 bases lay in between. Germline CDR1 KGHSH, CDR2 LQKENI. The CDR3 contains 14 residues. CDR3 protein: CASSPVGGAEGYTF. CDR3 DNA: TGTGCCAGCTCACCGGTCGGGGGGGCCGAGGGCTACACCTTC. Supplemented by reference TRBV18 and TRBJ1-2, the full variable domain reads NAGVMQNPRHLVRRRGQEARLRCSPMKGHSHVYWYRQLPEEGLKFMVYLQKENIIDESGMPKERFSAEFPKEGPSILRIQQVVRGDSAAYFCASSPVGGAEGYTFGSGTRLTVV.

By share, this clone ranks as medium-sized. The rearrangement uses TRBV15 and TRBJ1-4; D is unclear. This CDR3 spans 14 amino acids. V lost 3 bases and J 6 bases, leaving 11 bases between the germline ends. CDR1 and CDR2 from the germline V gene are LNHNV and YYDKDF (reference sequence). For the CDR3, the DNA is TGTGCCACCAGCAGGGGCACGGAGGATGAAAAACTGTTTTTT. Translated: CATSRGTEDEKLFF.

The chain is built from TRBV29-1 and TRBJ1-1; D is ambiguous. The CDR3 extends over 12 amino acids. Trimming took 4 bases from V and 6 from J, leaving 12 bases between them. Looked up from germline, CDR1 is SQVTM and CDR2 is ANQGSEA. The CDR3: CSVVYWDSEAFF. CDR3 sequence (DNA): TGCAGCGTTGTTTATTGGGATTCTGAAGCTTTCTTT.